This TCR beta chain emerged from a study of vaccination and CD4 T cells after COVID-19 (dated by TCRdb to the early 2020s). For the wider study: Convalescent patients had a positive SARS-CoV-2 result on nasal swab PCR, and of these patients, some ten had mild disease and one had severe disease. In roughly 11 COVID-19 convalescent patients and a handful of infection-naive healthy vaccine recipients, the spike-specific CD4+ TCR repertoire before mRNA vaccination was compared with the repertoire after mRNA vaccination. Post-vaccine blood samples were collected a median of approximately 77 days after the second vaccine dose, ranging from about 13 to 250 days. Six males and four females were included in the convalescent cohort, with two Hispanic individuals, seven Caucasians, two Asians and one multiracial person represented. Participants received two doses of either the Pfizer-BioNTech BNT162b2 vaccine (n=8) or the Moderna mRNA-1273 vaccine (n=2). Overlapping spike peptide pools from SARS-CoV-2 and from the common cold coronaviruses HCoV-NL63, HCoV-OC43 and HCoV-229E were used as culture stimuli. Post-COVID blood samples from convalescent patients were collected a median of approximately 93 days after diagnosis, with a range of roughly 35 to 161 days. As controls, cultures received a CEFX viral epitope pool (the positive control), an HIV-1 Nef peptide pool (the negative control), or no peptide at all. The full study reports these points: The number of convalescent patients in the study was relatively small, and the study did not examine early timepoints following natural infection. Although the median number of SARS-CoV-2-reactive clonotypes went up from some 23 after infection to 35 to 40 after vaccination, the increase was not significant. In convalescent patients, a median roughly 85% of post-vaccine SARS-CoV-2-reactive clones were detected only after vaccination, suggesting vaccine-specific priming. Of the vaccine-specific clones in convalescent patients, 304 of 307, or nearly all, reacted only to SARS-CoV-2 spike and did not cross-react with common cold coronaviruses.

V is pared back by 7 bases and J by 2 bases, with 16 bases lying between the germline termini. Taken from cysteine to phenylalanine, the CDR3 has 14 residues. Of all the DNA, just the CDR3 is kept, 42 bases in frame from base 1. CDR1 DFQATT and CDR2 SNEGSKA are derived from the germline V gene (reference sequence). Libraries were built with PCR. DNA from cultured CD4+ T cells was subjected to TCR sequencing with the Oncomine TCR Beta short-read assay at the Johns Hopkins FTIC core. Genomic DNA was extracted from the cultured CD4+ T cells with the QIAamp micro DNA kit. Oncomine TCR Beta libraries made from cultured CD4+ T cells were pooled using unique dual indexes and sequenced on an Illumina iSeq 100. The paper's data handling went like this. Non-productive sequences were filtered out, and CDR3s that did not start with C, did not end with F or W, or were shorter than 7 amino acids were discarded. Antigen-specific clonotypes were identified with the MANAFEST web application by comparing peptide-stimulated wells with reference and other culture wells. An FDR below 0.05, an odds ratio above 5, and a productive frequency above 0.1% in at least two of three replicate wells were required for clones to be considered positive. A clonotype counted as cross-reactive if it showed significant expansion both in the SARS-CoV-2 spike wells and in at least one common cold coronavirus spike condition. Similarity between CDR3 sequences was evaluated in R version 3.6.1 using Levenshtein distances (stringdist) and unrooted phylogenetic trees (ape). The public sequencing data were trimmed at Q25 with fastp and processed into clonotypes with MiXCR by TCRdb, which kept only in-frame beta chains. Each entry merges the rows of one CDR3 protein and shows their most common DNA and genes. TCRdb, rather than the study authors, made the V and J calls. The sample records 15,000 to 25,000 distinct CDR3 sequences, roughly half of which are singletons. Clones ranked in the top ten supply 8% to 10% of the sample.

A remark on this clonotype: The clone's antigen remains unknown. No base qualities exist here, and no much larger clone lies one base off it.

Per the publication, the treatment or condition label means: roughly nine-day PBMC culture with coronavirus spike peptide pools or control peptides (ViraFEST assay). To expand antigen-specific T cells with peptide pools and then pick out the expanded clonotypes through TCR sequencing, the study relied on the ViraFEST assay. Positive SARS-CoV-2 PCR tests in the convalescent patients dated from March to December 2020, before Alpha, Beta and Delta variants emerged in the United States. PBMCs were cultured at 1.5 million to 2.5 million per well in IMDM supplemented with roughly 5% human AB serum and approximately 10 IU/ml IL-2, with about 10 ug/ml peptide pools added. On days 3 and 7, half of the culture medium was replaced with fresh IL-2-containing medium. After roughly nine days of culture, CD4+ T cells were isolated by negative selection using the EasySep CD4+ T cell isolation kit. Ficoll-Paque Plus gradient centrifugation was used to isolate PBMCs from whole blood, and the isolated PBMCs were then either used fresh or cryopreserved at -140C. In general, triplicate wells were set up for every culture condition.

Rearrangement joined TRBV20-1 to TRBJ2-3; TRBD1 might be the D gene, on 6 matching bases. The material sequenced was CD4+ T cells from blood, cultured in vitro. This clonotype was sampled from a human donor who had recovered from COVID-19. The CDR3 sequence is CSVPLQGTTDTQYF. The DNA sequence is given as TGCAGTGTTCCGCTTCAGGGGACCACAGATACGCAGTATTTT.